This T cell receptor beta chain was profiled in a study of shared clonotypes between healthy human individuals. The CDR3 consists of 15 residues. Germline V gives CDR1 WSHSY, CDR2 SAAADI. V shed 0 bases, J shed 2 bases, and the junction held 4 bases outside the gene matches. The assay was immunoSEQ multiplex PCR, and TCRdb's table has in-frame clones only and misses some. Of around 690,000 clones listed, 80% to 95% were seen once; the top ten hold about 33%. V is TRBV10-2 and J is TRBJ2-7; 7 nucleotides line up with TRBD2. The receptor's source is a man between 18 and 35 years old in good health. Some clones in this sample may be carry-over from other donors' samples. The sequencing sample was made of memory CD8+ T cells from PBMCs. The subset: CD45RO+ cells pooled with CCR7-negative TemRA cells. CDR3 coding DNA: TGCGCCAGCAGTGAGTCAGGGGAGGGAACCTACGAGCAGTACTTC. Its protein is CASSESGEGTYEQYF.